This T cell receptor (beta chain) is drawn from a study of persistence of HIV-infected CD4 T cells (TCRdb year 2020). About the investigation overall: Participants had been on suppressive ART for a median of around eight years. The clonality of all cells in each sorted population was assessed by TCRbeta sequencing, whereas the clonality of infected cells was assessed by proviral sequencing. CMV- and HIV-1 Gag-responding CD4+ T cells were isolated from ART-treated individuals so that antigen-driven clonal expansion of HIV-1-infected cells could be examined. The TCR cluster analysis across participants included under ten participants for CMV and over 5 participants for Gag. Peripheral blood samples of up to roughly 180 mL were taken at multiple time points, with the exception of two participants who underwent leukapheresis at a single time point. Results and caveats for the whole study, not just this receptor: Enrichment of degenerate expanded CDR3beta sequences was found in antigen-responding cells, suggesting convergent selection of CD4+ responses to CMV and Gag. Only a small number of individuals took part in the study, and the range of antigens tested was limited. TCRbeta richness in CMV- and Gag-responding cells was significantly lower than in anti-CD3/anti-CD28-responding cells; CMV-responding cells had higher oligoclonality than CD3/CD28-stimulated and Gag-responding cells. A correlation was observed between TCR oligoclonality and proviral oligoclonality within the same sorted populations. Restriction of bulk TCR analyses to the rare CMV-responding cells that actually carried HIV-1 proviruses was not possible.

The immunoSEQ hsTCRB assay version 4 in survey mode was used to sequence TCRbeta repertoires from genomic DNA. Genomic DNA was diluted to 8 to 10 ng/uL, using up to roughly 1 ug per sample for TCRbeta sequencing. Under the source paper's analysis protocol: TCRbeta data were analyzed in ImmunoSeq Analyzer 3.0, with diversity computed on productive nucleotide rearrangements. Using the Immunarch R package, lower-bound TCR diversity was estimated with the improved Chao index and clonality was estimated with the Gini coefficient. Nucleotide rearrangements that differed but encoded the same CDR3beta amino acid sequence were counted as separate clonotypes. Differential abundance analysis identified TCRbeta sequences significantly enriched in antigen-responding cells relative to anti-CD3/anti-CD28-activated cells. GLIPH2 grouped TCRs by predicted peptide-MHC specificity, both within each participant and across combined participant data sets. TCRdb re-hosts the immuneACCESS table, in-frame sequences only. Its copies lack some clones; in the studies checked, an unresolved V gene accounts for under half of them, and the cause for the rest is not known. Clonal size and the V and J genes are those of that table, whereas D and trimming came from the DNA. The sample table records roughly 25,000 clones; under 80% of these occur just once. The ten largest account for 1.8% of the sample.

Of note for this clone: The specificity of this receptor is unknown. Base qualities are not at hand, and no much larger clone is one base apart.

Sample treatment or condition, as interpreted from the label and publication: suppressive antiretroviral therapy. A pool of overlapping HIV-1 Gag 15-mer peptides, at 0.75 to 1 ug per peptide per mL, was used to stimulate the cells. Responding CD4+ T cells were sorted on the basis of upregulation of both CD40 ligand and CD69. Participants were HIV-1-infected adults who started suppressive ART during chronic infection. For at least 4 years, the participants' plasma HIV-1 RNA had been undetectable, below 50 copies/mL. To be included, participants needed a CD4+ T cell count above 400 cells/uL and a positive CMV serology. Before stimulation, PBMCs were isolated using density centrifugation and depleted of CD8+ T cells. For roughly 20 hours, CD8-depleted PBMCs were stimulated with anti-CD28/CD49d costimulation, a CD40-blocking antibody, and enfuvirtide, which was added to prevent new infections. Cell sorting was done on a Beckman Coulter MoFlo Legacy or XDP sorter, and dead cells were excluded with propidium iodide. The QIAamp DNA Mini Kit was used for genomic DNA extraction from samples above one million cells, and the Quick-DNA Microprep Kit was used otherwise.

The TCR was taken from an adult man with HIV who was CMV-seropositive. The starting material was CD4+ T cells sorted from PBMCs after approximately 20-hour stimulation, obtained from a patient who received antiretroviral therapy. The intended sense of this specimen's cell subset or site label: CD40L+CD69+ CD4 T cells responding to HIV-1 Gag peptides.

The encoded CDR3 is CASSMATGGAWGTEAFF. The nucleotide sequence reads TGTGCCAGTAGTATGGCGACAGGGGGCGCCTGGGGCACTGAAGCTTTCTTT. Recombination linked TRBV19 to TRBJ1-1; 10 central nucleotides agree with TRBD1. Counted from cysteine to phenylalanine, this CDR3 has 17 amino acids. The only DNA kept is the CDR3, 51 bases in frame from the first base. CDR1 and CDR2 are read off the germline V gene (reference sequence) as LNHDA and SQIVND. V has 3 bases trimmed and J has 4 bases trimmed; junction bases matching no gene number 11.